The 10 T cell receptor beta chains listed next were all sequenced from one sample in a study of shared clonotypes between healthy human individuals. Clones were read by immunoSEQ multiplex PCR, and TCRdb kept only the in-frame ones, dropping some. The sample consists of approximately 940,000 clones, less than 85% of them appearing once. Sequencing was performed on memory CD4+ T cells sorted from blood. Subset reported: CD45RA-negative fraction. The receptors stem from a man aged 18 to 30 in good health.

This clone was seen only a few times. The chain carries TRBV4-1 and TRBJ1-1, with 9 bases aligning to TRBD1. Germline CDR1 and CDR2: MGHRA and YSYEKL. With 2 bases clipped from V and 5 bases from J, the junction kept 6 bases outside the gene matches. This CDR3 region has 15 residues. In nucleotides, the CDR3 is TGCGCCAGCAGCCAACACCGACAGGGGGGGACTGAAGCTTTCTTT. It encodes CASSQHRQGGTEAFF.

The sample holds a few counts of this clone. The chain is built from TRBV19 and TRBJ1-1; D not resolved. V lost 10 bases to trimming and J lost 7 bases, with 13 bases between them. Germline V gives CDR1 LNHDA, CDR2 SQIVND (reference sequence). The CDR3 contains 11 residues. CDR3 DNA sequence: TGTGCCACAAGACGGGGTGGTGAAGCTTTCTTT. Amino acid sequence: CATRRGGEAFF.

This clone was seen a handful of times. Other DNA sequences from this sample encode an identical CDR3 as well. This chain joins TRBV28 and TRBJ1-2; tentative D call: TRBD1 (6 bases). Trimming removed 7 bases at V and 2 bases at J, with 14 bases between. The CDR3 covers 14 residues. CDR1 MDHEN and CDR2 SYDVKM come from the germline V gene. The CDR3 is CASTPGGPNYGYTF. DNA of the CDR3: TGTGCCAGCACCCCGGGGGGGCCCAACTATGGCTACACCTTC.

Here the CDR3 reads CASSLGVYEQYF. Here the CDR3 DNA reads TGTGCCAGCAGCCTGGGGGTATACGAGCAGTACTTC. The chain is built from TRBV2 and TRBJ2-7; D possibly uses TRBD1 or TRBD2 (5 bases each). Trimming took 6 bases from V and 4 from J, leaving 10 bases between them. Germline-derived CDR1 and CDR2 are SNHLY and FYNNEI. The CDR3 is 12 residues long.

The chain has TRBV6-5 and TRBJ1-1; TRBD1 is a possible D gene (5 bases). Germline V CDR1 and CDR2: MNHEY, SVGAGI. The V end was cut by 7 bases, the J end by 2 bases, with 14 bases between. The CDR3 has 14 amino acids. CDR3 sequence (DNA): TGTGCCAGCACCGAGGACAATTCAAACACTGAAGCTTTCTTT. This encodes CASTEDNSNTEAFF.

The V call is TRBV27, the J call TRBJ2-2; 8 bases agree with TRBD2. The germline gives CDR1 MNHEY, CDR2 SMNVEV (reference sequence). The CDR3 is made up of 15 amino acids. V trimming: 5 bases; J trimming: 2 bases; junction bases outside the gene matches: 4. DNA of the CDR3: TGTGCCAGCAGTGCCGGGACTAGTAACACCGGGGAGCTGTTTTTT. Its translation: CASSAGTSNTGELFF.

The V gene is TRBV4-2, the J gene TRBJ2-2, with TRBD2 identical over 7 bases. In germline, CDR1 is LGHNA, CDR2 YNFKEQ. Trimming at V came to 6 bases and at J to 2 bases, leaving 6 bases not matched to a gene. CDR3 size: 15 residues. The CDR3 coding sequence is TGTGCCAGCAGTCCGGGGGGACTAAACACCGGGGAGCTGTTTTTT. This sequence encodes CASSPGGLNTGELFF.

This clone was picked up a small number of times. The chain links TRBV5-4 to TRBJ1-3; TRBD1 might be the D (6 bases). CDR3 length equals 14 residues. Trimming pared 9 bases from V and 2 bases from J, leaving 15 bases between. From germline, CDR1 is SGHNT and CDR2 YYREEE (reference sequence). The CDR3 region has the DNA TGTGCCACCCAGGACAGCGCAGCTGGAAACACCATATATTTT. Protein sequence: CATQDSAAGNTIYF.

This clone was observed a handful of times. V and J are TRBV30 and TRBJ1-5; D is undetermined. From germline, CDR1 is GTSNPN and CDR2 SVGIG (reference sequence). This CDR3 is built from 13 residues. Between the trimmed V and J ends, which lost 3 bases and 9 bases, there was a span of 15 bases. This CDR3 is CAWSRTSLGPQHF. The CDR3 DNA is TGTGCCTGGAGCAGGACTAGCCTAGGGCCCCAGCATTTT.

The rearrangement links TRBV5-1 to TRBJ2-2; 8 nucleotides match TRBD1. Germline V lookup: CDR1 SGHRS, CDR2 YFSETQ. This CDR3 region has 15 residues. V lost 4 bases to trimming and J lost 4 bases; unmatched junction nucleotides: 6. The DNA for the CDR3 is TGCGCCAGCAGCCACCGGACAGGGCCCACCGGGGAGCTGTTTTTT. Translating gives CASSHRTGPTGELFF.